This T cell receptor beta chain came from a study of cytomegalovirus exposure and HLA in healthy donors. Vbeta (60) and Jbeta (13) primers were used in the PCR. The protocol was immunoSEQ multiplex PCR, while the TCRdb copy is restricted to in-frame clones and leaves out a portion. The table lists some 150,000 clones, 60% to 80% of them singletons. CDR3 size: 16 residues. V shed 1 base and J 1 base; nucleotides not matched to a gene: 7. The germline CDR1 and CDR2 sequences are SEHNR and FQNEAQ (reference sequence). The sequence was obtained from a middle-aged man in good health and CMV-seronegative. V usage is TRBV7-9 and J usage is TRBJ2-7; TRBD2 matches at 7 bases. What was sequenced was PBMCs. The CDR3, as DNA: TGTGCCAGCAGCTTAGGTCGGGGGGTGAGGTCCTACGAGCAGTACTTC. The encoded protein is CASSLGRGVRSYEQYF. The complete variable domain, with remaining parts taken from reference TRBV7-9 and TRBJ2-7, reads DTGVSQNPRHKITKRGQNVTFRCDPISEHNRLYWYRQTLGQGPEFLTYFQNEAQLEKSRLLSDRFSAERPKGSFSTLEIQRTEQGDSAMYLCASSLGRGVRSYEQYFGPGTRLTVT.